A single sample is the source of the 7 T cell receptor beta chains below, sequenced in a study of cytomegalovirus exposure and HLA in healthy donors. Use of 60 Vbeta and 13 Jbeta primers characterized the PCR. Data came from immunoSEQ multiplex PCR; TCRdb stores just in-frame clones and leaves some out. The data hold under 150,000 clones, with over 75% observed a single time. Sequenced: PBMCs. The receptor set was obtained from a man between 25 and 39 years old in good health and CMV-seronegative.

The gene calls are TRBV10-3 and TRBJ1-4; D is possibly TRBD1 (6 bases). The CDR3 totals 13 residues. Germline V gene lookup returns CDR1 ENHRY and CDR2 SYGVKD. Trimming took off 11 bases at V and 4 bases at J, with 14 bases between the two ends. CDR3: CASTDSLNEKLFF. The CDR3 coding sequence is TGTGCCTCGACGGACAGCCTTAATGAAAAACTGTTTTTT.

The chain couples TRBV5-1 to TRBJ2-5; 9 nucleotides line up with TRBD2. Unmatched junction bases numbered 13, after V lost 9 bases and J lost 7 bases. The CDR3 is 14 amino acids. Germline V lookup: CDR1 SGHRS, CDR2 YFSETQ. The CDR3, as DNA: TGCGCCAACCTGGGAGGGGAAGCGGGAGGGACCCAGTACTTC. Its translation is CANLGGEAGGTQYF.

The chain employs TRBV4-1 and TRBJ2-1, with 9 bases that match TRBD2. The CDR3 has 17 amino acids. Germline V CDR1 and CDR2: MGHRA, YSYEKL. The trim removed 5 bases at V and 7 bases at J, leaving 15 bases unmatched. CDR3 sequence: CASSSQWGSGSGNEQFF. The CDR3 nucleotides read TGCGCCAGCAGCTCCCAATGGGGTAGCGGGAGTGGGAATGAGCAGTTCTTC.

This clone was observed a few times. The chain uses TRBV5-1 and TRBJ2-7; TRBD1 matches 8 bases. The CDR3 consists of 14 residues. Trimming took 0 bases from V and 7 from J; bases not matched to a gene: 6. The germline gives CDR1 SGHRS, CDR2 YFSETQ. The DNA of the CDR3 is TGCGCCAGCAGCTTGGATTTCGGGACAGGTGAGCAGTACTTC. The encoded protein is CASSLDFGTGEQYF.

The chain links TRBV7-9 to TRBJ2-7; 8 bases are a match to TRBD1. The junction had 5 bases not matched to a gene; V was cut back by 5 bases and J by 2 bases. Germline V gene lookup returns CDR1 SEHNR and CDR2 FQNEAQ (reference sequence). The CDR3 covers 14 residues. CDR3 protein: CASSQTGVPYEQYF. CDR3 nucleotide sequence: TGTGCCAGCAGCCAGACAGGGGTGCCCTACGAGCAGTACTTC.

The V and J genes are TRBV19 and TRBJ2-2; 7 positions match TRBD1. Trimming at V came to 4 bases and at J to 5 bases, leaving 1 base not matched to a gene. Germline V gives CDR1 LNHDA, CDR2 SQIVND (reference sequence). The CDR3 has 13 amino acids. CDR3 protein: CASSTTGTGELFF. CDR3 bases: TGTGCCAGTAGTACGACAGGGACCGGGGAGCTGTTTTTT.

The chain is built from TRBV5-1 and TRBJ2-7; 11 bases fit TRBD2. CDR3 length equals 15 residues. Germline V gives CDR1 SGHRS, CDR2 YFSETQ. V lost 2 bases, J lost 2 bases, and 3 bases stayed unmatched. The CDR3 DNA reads TGCGCCAGCAGCTTCGGGACTAGCGGCCCCTACGAGCAGTACTTC. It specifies CASSFGTSGPYEQYF. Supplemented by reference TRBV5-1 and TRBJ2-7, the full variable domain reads KAGVTQTPRYLIKTRGQQVTLSCSPISGHRSVSWYQQTPGQGLQFLFEYFSETQRNKGNFPGRFSGRQFSNSRSEMNVSTLELGDSALYLCASSFGTSGPYEQYFGPGTRLTVT.